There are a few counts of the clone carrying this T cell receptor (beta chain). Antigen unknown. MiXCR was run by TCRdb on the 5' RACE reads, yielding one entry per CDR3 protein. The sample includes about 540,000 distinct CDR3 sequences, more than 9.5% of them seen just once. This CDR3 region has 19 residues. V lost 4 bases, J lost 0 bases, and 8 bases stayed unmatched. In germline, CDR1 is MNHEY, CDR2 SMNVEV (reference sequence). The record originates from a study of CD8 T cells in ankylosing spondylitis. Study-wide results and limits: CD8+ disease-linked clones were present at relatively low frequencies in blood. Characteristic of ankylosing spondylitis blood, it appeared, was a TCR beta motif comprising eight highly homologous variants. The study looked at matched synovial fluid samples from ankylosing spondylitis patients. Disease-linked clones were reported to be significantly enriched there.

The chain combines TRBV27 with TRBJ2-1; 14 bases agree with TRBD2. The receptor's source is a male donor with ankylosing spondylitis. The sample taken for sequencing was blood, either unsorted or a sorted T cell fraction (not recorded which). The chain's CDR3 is CASSSSGLAGVPSYNEQFF. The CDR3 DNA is TGTGCCAGCAGTTCCTCGGGACTAGCGGGAGTTCCCTCCTACAATGAGCAGTTCTTC.